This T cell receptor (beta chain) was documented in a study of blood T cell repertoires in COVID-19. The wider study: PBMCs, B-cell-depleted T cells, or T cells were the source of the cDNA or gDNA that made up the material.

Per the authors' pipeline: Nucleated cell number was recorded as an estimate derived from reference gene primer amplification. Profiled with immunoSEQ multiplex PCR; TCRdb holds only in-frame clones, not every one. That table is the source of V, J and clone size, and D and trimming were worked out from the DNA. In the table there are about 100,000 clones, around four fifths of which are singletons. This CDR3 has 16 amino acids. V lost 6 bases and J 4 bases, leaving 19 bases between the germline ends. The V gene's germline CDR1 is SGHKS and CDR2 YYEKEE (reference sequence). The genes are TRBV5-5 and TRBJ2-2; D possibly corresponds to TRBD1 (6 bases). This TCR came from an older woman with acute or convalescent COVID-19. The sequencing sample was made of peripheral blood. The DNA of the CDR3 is TGTGCCAGCAACCCAGACAGGACATTACCCACCGGGGAGCTGTTTTTT. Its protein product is CASNPDRTLPTGELFF.